Following are 2 T cell receptor beta chains from one sample sequenced in a study of cytomegalovirus exposure and HLA in healthy donors. PCR was performed using 60 Vbeta and 13 Jbeta primers. Using immunoSEQ multiplex PCR, the repertoire was profiled, and TCRdb retains in-frame clones only, with some absent. In all, the sample yields over 100,000 clones. What was sequenced was PBMCs. The receptors shown here come from a man between 18 and 35 years old in good health and CMV-seronegative.

The rearrangement uses TRBV29-1 and TRBJ2-7; D remains unclear. CDR3 length: 13 residues. Trimming took off 5 bases at V and 2 bases at J, with 13 bases between the two ends. The germline V gene has CDR1 SQVTM and CDR2 ANQGSEA. The CDR3 loop is CSVKGLMTYEQYF. The DNA of the CDR3 is TGCAGCGTTAAAGGTCTAATGACCTACGAGCAGTACTTC.

The chain links TRBV6-1 to TRBJ2-1, with a tentative D call TRBD2 (6 bases). Between the trimmed V and J ends, which lost 2 bases and 7 bases, there was a span of 9 bases. The germline V gene encodes CDR1 MNHNS and CDR2 SASEGT. This CDR3 is 13 amino acids long. CDR3 bases: TGTGCCAGCAGTGAATCTGGGGGGAATGAGCAGTTCTTC. This gives the protein CASSESGGNEQFF.